Listed below are T cell receptor beta chains from one sample, sequenced in a study of cytomegalovirus exposure and HLA in healthy donors. Assay: immunoSEQ multiplex PCR; the TCRdb copy retains only in-frame clones and omits some. The sample shows about 150,000 clones, roughly 75% of them seen only once. Sequenced sample: PBMCs. All receptors come from a young man in good health. CDR3s include the opening cysteine and the closing phenylalanine or tryptophan. A D gene is named only where the DNA matches it firmly. Size values are once, few and many counts, or a class for expanded clones, and some rows have none.

j_gene	d_gene	v_gene	abundance	CDR3aa	CDR3nt
TRBJ2-1	TRBD1	TRBV5-1	-	CASSWGQVLPNEQFF	TGCGCCAGCAGCTGGGGACAGGTCCTACCCAATGAGCAGTTCTTC
TRBJ2-1	TRBD2	TRBV4-3	-	CASSLDPWTSGIYNEQFF	TGCGCCAGCAGCCTCGACCCCTGGACTAGCGGGATCTACAATGAGCAGTTCTTC
TRBJ2-2	-	TRBV10-1	-	CASSGTPGGELFF	TGCGCCAGCAGTGGTACGCCGGGCGGGGAGCTGTTTTTT
TRBJ1-4	-	TRBV30	-	CAWSENGVQVEKLFF	TGTGCCTGGAGCGAAAACGGGGTTCAGGTTGAAAAACTGTTTTTT
TRBJ1-2	TRBD1	TRBV28	few	CASSHGQGGGYTF	TGTGCCAGCAGCCATGGACAGGGGGGAGGCTACACCTTC
TRBJ2-2	-	TRBV2	few	CASSEGAPGELFF	TGTGCCAGCAGTGAAGGGGCCCCCGGGGAGCTGTTTTTT
TRBJ2-7	TRBD2	TRBV13	-	CASSFGLAGAEQYF	TGTGCCAGCAGCTTCGGCCTAGCGGGAGCCGAGCAGTACTTC
TRBJ2-3	TRBD2	TRBV7-8	-	CASSLAPREAGTDTQYF	TGTGCCAGCAGCTTAGCCCCCCGGGAGGCGGGCACAGATACGCAGTATTTT
TRBJ1-1	-	TRBV18	-	CASSPPEATEAFF	TGTGCCAGCTCACCACCGGAGGCCACTGAAGCTTTCTTT
TRBJ2-7	-	TRBV7-9	few	CASSQDNYEQYF	TGTGCCAGCAGCCAGGACAACTACGAGCAGTACTTC
TRBJ2-5	TRBD2	TRBV15	-	CATSRDRLAGAAQYF	TGTGCCACCAGCAGAGATCGGCTAGCGGGAGCGGCCCAGTACTTC
TRBJ1-6	TRBD1	TRBV19	-	CASSRGQGGSPLHF	TGTGCCAGTAGCCGCGGACAGGGTGGTTCACCCCTCCACTTT
TRBJ1-5	-	TRBV30	-	CAWSSGGGQPQHF	TGTGCCTGGAGTAGCGGGGGGGGTCAGCCCCAGCATTTT
TRBJ1-1	-	TRBV18	-	CASSPFRGPEAFF	TGTGCCAGCTCACCATTCAGGGGACCCGAAGCTTTCTTT
TRBJ1-2	-	TRBV27	-	CASSFGPGYGYTF	TGTGCCAGCAGTTTTGGCCCGGGGTATGGCTACACCTTC
TRBJ1-2	-	TRBV15	-	CATSRAEVSGGIGRGYTF	TGTGCCACCAGCAGAGCAGAGGTGAGCGGAGGGATTGGGCGCGGCTACACCTTC
TRBJ2-3	TRBD2	TRBV11-2	-	CASSLSGVDTQYF	TGTGCCAGCAGCCTTAGCGGGGTGGATACGCAGTATTTT
TRBJ1-4	-	TRBV21-1	-	CAIPPQGRETNEKLFF	TGTGCCATCCCCCCCCAGGGGCGCGAAACTAATGAAAAACTGTTTTTT
TRBJ2-5	TRBD2	TRBV30	-	CACTLGGAQETQYF	TGTGCCTGCACCTTGGGAGGGGCCCAAGAGACCCAGTACTTC
TRBJ1-2	TRBD1	TRBV28	-	CASSLGQGGNYGYTF	TGTGCCAGCAGTTTGGGTCAGGGGGGAAACTATGGCTACACCTTC
TRBJ2-3	TRBD2	TRBV6-5	-	CASGLADSTDTQYF	TGTGCCAGCGGACTAGCAGATAGCACAGATACGCAGTATTTT
TRBJ2-7	TRBD2	TRBV27	-	CASSTLLAGGPYEQYF	TGTGCCAGCAGTACCCTTCTAGCGGGAGGGCCCTACGAGCAGTACTTC
TRBJ2-5	TRBD2	TRBV7-3	-	CASSLASGEAQYF	TGTGCCAGCAGCTTAGCTAGCGGGGAGGCCCAGTACTTC
TRBJ1-3	-	TRBV6-5	-	CASSYSGDGSGNTIYF	TGTGCCAGCAGTTACAGCGGGGATGGCTCTGGAAACACCATATATTTT
TRBJ2-2	-	TRBV30	-	CAWRPRNTGELFF	TGTGCCTGGAGGCCCAGGAACACCGGGGAGCTGTTTTTT
TRBJ2-7	-	TRBV6-6	-	CASTLRGGWEQYF	TGTGCCAGCACCCTTCGTGGAGGGTGGGAACAGTACTTC
TRBJ2-3	TRBD2	TRBV9	-	CASSGLAGGLDTQYF	TGTGCCAGCAGCGGACTAGCGGGAGGATTAGATACGCAGTATTTT
TRBJ2-2	-	TRBV28	once	CASSLRTGELFF	TGTGCCAGCAGTTTGAGAACCGGGGAGCTGTTTTTT
TRBJ1-2	TRBD1	TRBV7-2	few	CASSLGRQGVYGYTF	TGTGCCAGCAGCTTAGGGCGACAGGGCGTCTATGGCTACACCTTC
TRBJ2-7	TRBD1	TRBV5-1	-	CASSLTGTGAYEQYF	TGCGCCAGCAGCTTGACCGGGACAGGGGCCTACGAGCAGTACTTC
TRBJ2-1	-	TRBV19	-	CASSPARPGNEQFF	TGTGCCAGTAGTCCTGCTCGTCCCGGGAATGAGCAGTTCTTC
TRBJ1-3	-	TRBV5-1	-	CASSRGVNSGNTIYF	TGCGCCAGCAGCCGGGGGGTAAACTCTGGAAACACCATATATTTT
TRBJ2-1	-	TRBV15	-	CATSSIVSSYNEQFF	TGTGCCACCAGCTCAATCGTCAGCTCCTACAATGAGCAGTTCTTC
TRBJ2-7	-	TRBV20-1	-	CSAIQGYEQYF	TGCAGTGCTATACAGGGTTACGAGCAGTACTTC
TRBJ2-1	-	TRBV5-1	-	CASSLVVPPNEQFF	TGCGCCAGCAGCTTGGTAGTTCCTCCCAATGAGCAGTTCTTC
TRBJ2-1	TRBD2	TRBV5-1	-	CASSLSGLGTYNEQFF	TGCGCCAGCAGCTTGTCAGGACTAGGGACCTACAATGAGCAGTTCTTC
TRBJ1-1	TRBD1	TRBV5-1	-	CASSLYPQGDTEAFF	TGCGCCAGCAGCCTATATCCTCAGGGGGACACTGAAGCTTTCTTT
TRBJ2-5	TRBD2	TRBV18	-	CASSRGPLAVETQYF	TGTGCCAGCTCTCGAGGTCCCCTAGCGGTTGAGACCCAGTACTTC
TRBJ2-1	TRBD2	TRBV7-2	-	CAGGGRSMFF	TGTGCCGGAGGCGGGAGGTCTATGTTCTTC
TRBJ2-7	-	TRBV7-2	-	CASSLQYRSSYEQYF	TGTGCCAGCAGCTTACAATACAGGAGCTCCTACGAGCAGTACTTC
TRBJ2-7	TRBD2	TRBV27	-	CASSFGASGTYEQYF	TGTGCCAGCAGTTTTGGGGCTAGCGGAACCTACGAGCAGTACTTC
TRBJ1-1	-	TRBV12-5	-	CASARRNTEAFF	TGTGCTAGTGCCCGGAGGAACACTGAAGCTTTCTTT
TRBJ2-1	TRBD1	TRBV19	-	CATKGGSSYNEQFF	TGTGCCACCAAAGGGGGCAGCTCCTACAATGAGCAGTTCTTC
TRBJ2-7	TRBD2	TRBV11-2	-	CASSPVGGGPSYEQYF	TGTGCCAGCAGCCCAGTCGGGGGGGGCCCCTCCTACGAGCAGTACTTC
TRBJ1-1	-	TRBV5-5	-	CASSRPPTGSLMNTEAFF	TGTGCCAGCAGCCGACCGCCAACAGGGTCCCTTATGAACACTGAAGCTTTCTTT
TRBJ2-4	TRBD2	TRBV9	-	CASSTGTSVAKNIQYF	TGTGCCAGCAGTACCGGGACTAGCGTCGCCAAAAACATTCAGTACTTC
TRBJ1-5	-	TRBV27	-	CASSLVGVWQPQHF	TGTGCCAGCAGTTTAGTAGGGGTCTGGCAGCCCCAGCATTTT
TRBJ1-6	-	TRBV25-1	-	CASSESPSYNSPLHF	TGTGCCAGCAGTGAATCCCCGAGTTATAATTCACCCCTCCACTTT
TRBJ1-2	TRBD1	TRBV11-2	-	CASSSINRGSHYGYTF	TGTGCCAGCAGCTCAATCAACAGGGGGTCACACTATGGCTACACCTTC
TRBJ2-7	TRBD2	TRBV19	few	CASSIGTSGGYEQYF	TGTGCCAGTAGTATAGGGACTAGCGGGGGGTACGAGCAGTACTTC